This TCR beta chain was observed in a study of blood T cells in healthy people across ages. A word on this clonotype: No antigen is known for it.

Notes on the study in general: Diversity figures based on one million T cells were deemed too low.

For the second PCR, which ran for about 6 to 11 cycles, a sample-barcoded 5' primer and a J-beta primer mix were used. TCRdb passed the 5' RACE reads through MiXCR, listing each CDR3 protein once. In the table there are roughly 680,000 distinct CDR3 sequences, around 48% of which are singletons. This clonotype originated in a woman aged 55-69 years in good health. The sample comprised blood.

The CDR3 loop reads CSVDGSSSSYNEQFF. In DNA, the CDR3 is TGCAGCGTTGACGGTTCATCGAGCTCCTACAATGAGCAGTTCTTC. The chain is built from TRBV29-1 and TRBJ2-1; D is unclear. The V gene lost 3 bases and the J gene lost 0 bases, with 12 bases spanning the gap. This CDR3 region has 15 residues. The germline CDR1 and CDR2 sequences are SQVTM and ANQGSEA.